Listed below are T cell receptor beta chains from one sample, sequenced in a study of CD8+ T cells in alopecia areata. Using immunoSEQ multiplex PCR, the repertoire was profiled, and TCRdb retains in-frame clones only, with some absent. The repertoire consists of more than 85,000 clones, with under 45% occurring once and the leading ten covering approximately 0.79%. Sequences were obtained from CD4+ T cells sorted from blood. These receptor sequences come from a human donor with alopecia areata. The CDR3 runs from the conserved cysteine through the conserved F or W. A D gene is named only where the DNA matches it firmly. Expanded clones are given a class, and other clones once, few, many or no size at all.

d_call: -; j_call: TRBJ2-7; clone_size: -; v_call: TRBV2; cdr3_nt: TGTGCCAGCGAACGGGACTACGAGCAGTACTTC; cdr3_aa: CASERDYEQYF
d_call: -; j_call: TRBJ2-3; clone_size: few; v_call: TRBV2; cdr3_nt: TGTGCCAGCAGCCGGGGAAGCACAGATACGCAGTATTTT; cdr3_aa: CASSRGSTDTQYF
d_call: -; j_call: TRBJ1-2; clone_size: -; v_call: TRBV10-3; cdr3_nt: TGTGCCATCAGTGAGTCGACGGGCGGCTACACCTTC; cdr3_aa: CAISESTGGYTF
d_call: -; j_call: TRBJ2-1; clone_size: few; v_call: TRBV28; cdr3_nt: TGTGCCAGCAGTTTATACAGGCCTAATGAGCAGTTCTTC; cdr3_aa: CASSLYRPNEQFF
d_call: TRBD2; j_call: TRBJ2-1; clone_size: -; v_call: TRBV30; cdr3_nt: TGTGCCTGGACTAGCGGGATGTTTGAGCAGTTCTTC; cdr3_aa: CAWTSGMFEQFF
d_call: -; j_call: TRBJ2-7; clone_size: -; v_call: TRBV11-2; cdr3_nt: TGTGCCAGCAGCTTACCGGGGGCATCATCCTACGAGCAGTACTTC; cdr3_aa: CASSLPGASSYEQYF
d_call: TRBD2; j_call: TRBJ2-7; clone_size: -; v_call: TRBV29-1; cdr3_nt: TGCAGCGTTGAATTCCCGACTAGCGGGCCTGCCTACGAGCAGTACTTC; cdr3_aa: CSVEFPTSGPAYEQYF
d_call: TRBD1; j_call: TRBJ2-5; clone_size: few; v_call: TRBV14; cdr3_nt: TGTGCCAGCAGTCGGACAGGGGCCGGGGTGGAGACCCAGTACTTC; cdr3_aa: CASSRTGAGVETQYF
d_call: TRBD1; j_call: TRBJ2-7; clone_size: once; v_call: TRBV4-2; cdr3_nt: TGTGCCAGCAGCCGACCCGGGACAGGGGAGAACGAGCAGTACTTC; cdr3_aa: CASSRPGTGENEQYF
d_call: -; j_call: TRBJ2-5; clone_size: few; v_call: TRBV29-1; cdr3_nt: TGCAGCGTATCGAAGGACAGCAAGGGGGAGACCCAGTACTTC; cdr3_aa: CSVSKDSKGETQYF
d_call: -; j_call: TRBJ2-5; clone_size: -; v_call: TRBV2; cdr3_nt: TGTGCCAGCAGTTCCGACCCGTACCAAGAGACCCAGTACTTC; cdr3_aa: CASSSDPYQETQYF
d_call: TRBD2; j_call: TRBJ2-7; clone_size: few; v_call: TRBV29-1; cdr3_nt: TGCAGCGTGCGTTCCGGGACTAGCATCCACGAGCAGTACTTC; cdr3_aa: CSVRSGTSIHEQYF
d_call: -; j_call: TRBJ2-1; clone_size: -; v_call: TRBV30; cdr3_nt: TGTGCCTGGAGTGTACTGGAGGGCGATGAGCAGTTCTTC; cdr3_aa: CAWSVLEGDEQFF
d_call: -; j_call: TRBJ1-1; clone_size: -; v_call: TRBV5-1; cdr3_nt: TGCGCCAGCAGCCAGACATTGGGGACTGAAGCTTTCTTT; cdr3_aa: CASSQTLGTEAFF
d_call: -; j_call: TRBJ2-7; clone_size: -; v_call: TRBV28; cdr3_nt: TGTGCCAGCAGTGTTGACTGGGTTTACGAGCAGTACTTC; cdr3_aa: CASSVDWVYEQYF
d_call: -; j_call: TRBJ1-1; clone_size: few; v_call: TRBV7-2; cdr3_nt: TGTGCCAGCAGCCAGGAGGGGATGAACACTGAAGCTTTCTTT; cdr3_aa: CASSQEGMNTEAFF
d_call: -; j_call: TRBJ2-5; clone_size: -; v_call: TRBV30; cdr3_nt: TGTGCCTGGAGGGGAAGTGGAGAGACCCAGTACTTC; cdr3_aa: CAWRGSGETQYF
d_call: -; j_call: TRBJ2-4; clone_size: -; v_call: TRBV29-1; cdr3_nt: TGCAGCGTTGAAGTTGGCATTCAGTACTTC; cdr3_aa: CSVEVGIQYF
d_call: -; j_call: TRBJ2-3; clone_size: -; v_call: TRBV7-2; cdr3_nt: TGTGCCAGCAGCTTAGTCCTAGCTAGGACAGATACGCAGTATTTT; cdr3_aa: CASSLVLARTDTQYF